This TCR beta chain was observed in a study of T cells in Graves' hyperthyroidism and ophthalmopathy. Study at large: Prior to any treatment, at the point of initial diagnosis, peripheral blood was collected.

The TCR beta CDR3 regions underwent amplification using RNA transcripts as the source. In the first-round RT-PCR of the TCR CDR3, the HTBI primer set was used. One entry per CDR3 protein, called by TCRdb with MiXCR from the multiplex PCR reads. The sample yields hundreds of thousands of distinct CDR3 sequences, about 14% seen once. This clonotype was picked up many times. The CDR3 covers 13 residues. The V gene end was trimmed by 0 bases and the J gene end by 14 bases; junction bases not matched to a gene: 5. The germline CDR1 and CDR2 sequences are KGHSH and LQKENI. Absence of ophthalmopathy progression within 18 months defined stable Graves' hyperthyroidism. Hyperthyroidism patients were newly diagnosed, had disease duration under 2 months, and were aged 18 to 65 years.

Material: blood. The V call is TRBV18, the J call TRBJ2-1, with TRBD2 matching over 9 bases. The receptor was derived from a woman between 18 and 30 years old with Graves' hyperthyroidism. CDR3 sequence reads: CASSPPASGNEFF. CDR3 DNA sequence: TGTGCCAGCTCACCACCGGCTAGCGGGAACGAGTTCTTC. Full variable domain (missing parts from reference TRBV18 and TRBJ2-1): NAGVMQNPRHLVRRRGQEARLRCSPMKGHSHVYWYRQLPEEGLKFMVYLQKENIIDESGMPKERFSAEFPKEGPSILRIQQVVRGDSAAYFCASSPPASGNEFFGPGTRLTVL.